The 4 T cell receptor beta chains given below trace back to one sample, sequenced in a study of T cells in Graves' hyperthyroidism and ophthalmopathy. RNA transcripts provided the source from which TCR beta CDR3 regions were amplified. TCR CDR3 underwent first-round RT-PCR with the HTBI primer set. TCRdb independently ran MiXCR on the multiplex PCR reads; one entry per CDR3 protein. In the table there are hundreds of thousands of distinct CDR3 sequences, about 17% of which are singletons. The sequenced sample was blood. These receptors originate from a woman aged 25 to 39 with Graves' hyperthyroidism.

This clonotype occurred many times. The rearrangement links TRBV11-2 to TRBJ1-6; D ambiguous. This CDR3 region has 16 residues. Between the trimmed V and J ends, which lost 0 bases and 8 bases, there was a span of 14 bases. CDR1 and CDR2 (germline): SGHAT, FQNNGV. CDR3 sequence: CASSLDPGVGYSPLHF. The CDR3 coding sequence is TGTGCCAGCAGCTTAGATCCCGGAGTAGGGTATTCACCCCTCCACTTT.

This clonotype was found many times. The chain carries TRBV7-3 and TRBJ2-5, with D possibly TRBD2 on 5 matching bases. The germline V gene encodes CDR1 SGHTA and CDR2 FQGTGA. Deletions cut 0 bases from V and 1 base from J, with 6 bases between. The CDR3 runs 14 residues. CDR3 sequence (DNA): TGTGCCAGCAGCTTAACCGGGATCCAAGAGACCCAGTACTTC. Protein: CASSLTGIQETQYF.

This clonotype was seen more than once but under ten times. J is TRBJ2-5 and V is TRBV6-1; 8 nucleotides agree with TRBD1. The CDR3 contains 15 residues. The V gene end was trimmed by 5 bases and the J gene end by 2 bases; junction bases not matched to a gene: 7. Looked up from germline, CDR1 is MNHNS and CDR2 is SASEGT. CDR3 residues: CASSSPGQVQETQYF. CDR3 bases: TGTGCCAGCAGTTCGCCGGGACAGGTGCAAGAGACCCAGTACTTC.

This clonotype occurred many times. The J gene is TRBJ2-7, the V gene TRBV5-1; TRBD2 agrees at 14 bases. V trimming: 4 bases; J trimming: 5 bases; junction bases outside the gene matches: 5. The CDR3 contains 15 residues. From germline, CDR1 is SGHRS and CDR2 YFSETQ. Here the CDR3 reads CASSGGLAGVDEQYF. The DNA of the CDR3 is TGCGCCAGCAGCGGGGGACTAGCGGGAGTCGACGAGCAGTACTTC.